One sample yielded the 29 T cell receptor beta chains listed below, sequenced in a study of OX40 agonist ivuxolimab in advanced cancers. Libraries were constructed by the immunoSEQ multiplex PCR assay. TCRdb limited this immuneACCESS table to in-frame rearrangements with V and J called. A share of clones is missing; checked studies link under half to unresolved V genes, and the rest is unexplained. The sample has around 63,000 clones on record, approximately 89% of them singletons. The ten largest clones represent 1.1% of the sample. The sample was CD4+ or CD8+ T cells sorted from blood, taken in a trial of the OX40 agonist ivuxolimab. These receptors came from an adult with an advanced solid tumor such as melanoma, head and neck, liver or kidney cancer.

V gene TRBV5-1 combines with J gene TRBJ2-5, with a possible D match to TRBD1 (7 bases). Germline assignment: CDR1 SGHRS and CDR2 YFSETQ. V was cut by 5 bases and J by 5 bases, with 10 bases left in between. CDR3 size: 12 residues. Here the CDR3 reads CASRGGQETQYF. In nucleotides, the CDR3 is TGCGCCAGCAGGGGGGGACAGGAGACCCAGTACTTC. Drawing the rest from reference TRBV5-1 and TRBJ2-5, the complete variable domain is KAGVTQTPRYLIKTRGQQVTLSCSPISGHRSVSWYQQTPGQGLQFLFEYFSETQRNKGNFPGRFSGRQFSNSRSEMNVSTLELGDSALYLCASRGGQETQYFGPGTRLLVL.

This sequence joins TRBV2 and TRBJ2-7; possibly TRBD1 for D (5 bases). Per the germline V gene, CDR1 is SNHLY and CDR2 is FYNNEI. Trimming cost V 6 bases and J 4 bases, with 10 bases left between them. CDR3 length: 12 amino acids. CDR3 sequence (DNA): TGTGCCAGCAGAGCACAGGCTTACGAGCAGTACTTC. Protein product: CASRAQAYEQYF.

This sequence joins TRBV15 and TRBJ2-5; D may be TRBD1 (6 bases). Gene TRBJ2-7 matches the end of the DNA better, so the J call may be wrong. The CDR3 runs 15 residues. Germline loops: CDR1 LNHNV, CDR2 YYDKDF (reference sequence). The CDR3 here is CATSRDSGTFNEQYF. In DNA form, the CDR3 reads TGTGCCACCAGCAGAGATAGTGGGACATTCAACGAGCAGTACTTC.

The V call is TRBV30, the J call TRBJ2-5; a possible D gene is TRBD1 (5 bases). There are 15 residues in the CDR3. Germline V gene data show CDR1 as GTSNPN and CDR2 as SVGIG (reference sequence). V dropped 2 bases and J dropped 0 bases, with 13 bases sitting between them. CDR3 nucleotide sequence: TGTGCCTGGAGTAAATTGACAGCGCACCAAGAGACCCAGTACTTC. Translation gives CAWSKLTAHQETQYF.

The chain combines TRBV5-4 with TRBJ2-3; 10 positions match TRBD2. CDR3 size: 16 residues. Unmatched junction bases numbered 4, after V lost 1 base and J lost 2 bases. Germline CDR1 and CDR2: SGHNT and YYREEE (reference sequence). The CDR3 reads CASSLRTSGVTDTQYF. The CDR3 region has the DNA TGTGCCAGCAGCTTGAGAACTAGCGGGGTCACAGATACGCAGTATTTT.

The chain links TRBV30 to TRBJ1-4; TRBD1 matches 8 bases. V lost 3 bases and J lost 7; bases outside the gene matches: 22. Germline V lookup: CDR1 GTSNPN, CDR2 SVGIG (reference sequence). CDR3 size: 19 residues. The CDR3 is CAWRVRYGQGATSREKLFF. In DNA form, the CDR3 reads TGTGCCTGGAGGGTCCGTTATGGACAGGGAGCAACGTCCCGTGAAAAACTGTTTTTT.

The V gene is TRBV5-1, the J gene TRBJ1-5; 7 bases are a match to TRBD1. Germline V lookup: CDR1 SGHRS, CDR2 YFSETQ. The CDR3 spans 13 residues. Trimming took 3 bases from V and 7 from J; bases not matched to a gene: 4. CDR3 loop: CASSSTGDQPQHF. In DNA, the CDR3 is TGCGCCAGCAGCTCAACAGGGGACCAGCCCCAGCATTTT.

The chain recombines TRBV19 with TRBJ2-7, with TRBD2 matching over 12 bases. CDR1 and CDR2 (germline): LNHDA, SQIVND (reference sequence). V was clipped by 5 bases and J by 2 bases; unmatched bases: 4. The CDR3 totals 15 residues. The CDR3 sequence is CASSPRTSGAYEQYF. In DNA, the CDR3 is TGTGCCAGTAGTCCCCGGACTAGCGGGGCCTACGAGCAGTACTTC.

This clone was seen a handful of times. This chain links TRBV9 with TRBJ1-1; maybe TRBD1 (5 bases). This CDR3 region has 16 residues. The germline gives CDR1 SGDLS, CDR2 YYNGEE. Trimming pared 2 bases from V and 0 bases from J, leaving 14 bases between. The CDR3 DNA reads TGTGCCAGCAGCGTTAAGCAGGGAACCATGAACACTGAAGCTTTCTTT. This sequence encodes CASSVKQGTMNTEAFF.

This chain joins TRBV29-1 and TRBJ2-5; 8 bases are shared with TRBD1. V was clipped by 6 bases and J by 3 bases; unmatched bases: 6. This CDR3 has 13 residues. Germline-derived CDR1 and CDR2 are SQVTM and ANQGSEA. The DNA for the CDR3 is TGCAGCGTCCCGACAGGGGCAAAAGAGACCCAGTACTTC. Its translation: CSVPTGAKETQYF.

The rearrangement joins TRBV18 to TRBJ2-7; perhaps D is TRBD1 or TRBD2 (5 bases each). The CDR3 is made up of 15 amino acids. Germline V gene data show CDR1 as KGHSH and CDR2 as LQKENI. V was clipped by 4 bases and J by 3 bases, with 16 bases between them. The CDR3 loop reads CASSRWDGRDYEQYF. CDR3 DNA sequence: TGTGCCAGCTCACGATGGGACGGAAGAGACTACGAGCAGTACTTC.

The chain carries TRBV7-9 and TRBJ2-1; weak D call: TRBD2 (5 bases). The CDR3 consists of 13 residues. With 3 bases removed from V and 3 bases from J, the gap between germline ends came to 6 bases. CDR1 and CDR2 from the germline V gene are SEHNR and FQNEAQ (reference sequence). This CDR3 is CASSFRGYNEQFF. The CDR3 DNA sequence: TGTGCCAGCAGCTTCCGGGGCTACAATGAGCAGTTCTTC.

The chain joins TRBV7-2 to TRBJ1-1, with TRBD1 matching 9 bases. V dropped 5 bases and J dropped 1; count of bases not matched to a gene: 2. CDR1 SGHTA and CDR2 FQGNSA come from the germline V gene. The CDR3 loop spans 14 amino acids. The CDR3 region is CASSRGQGNTEAFF. Here the CDR3 DNA reads TGTGCCAGCAGCCGGGGACAGGGGAACACTGAAGCTTTCTTT.

This clone was detected only once. V is TRBV7-9 and J is TRBJ1-6, with 8 positions matching TRBD1. CDR1 is SEHNR and CDR2 is FQNEAQ in the germline V gene (reference sequence). The CDR3 totals 15 residues. The J segment lost 7 bases and the V segment lost 8 bases, leaving 10 bases of the junction unmatched. CDR3 nucleotide sequence: TGTGCCAGCGATTCGGGGGGACAGGCGAATTCACCCCTCCACTTT. The encoded protein is CASDSGGQANSPLHF. Full variable domain (rest looked up from reference TRBV7-9 and TRBJ1-6): DTGVSQNPRHKITKRGQNVTFRCDPISEHNRLYWYRQTLGQGPEFLTYFQNEAQLEKSRLLSDRFSAERPKGSFSTLEIQRTEQGDSAMYLCASDSGGQANSPLHFGNGTRLTVT.

The chain links TRBV18 to TRBJ1-5; no clear D. The germline V and J ends were trimmed by 6 bases and 5 bases, with 14 bases remaining between them. Looked up from germline, CDR1 is KGHSH and CDR2 is LQKENI. This CDR3 region has 14 residues. The CDR3 coding sequence is TGTGCCAGCTCGGTTGGAGGTGCGGATCAGCCCCAGCATTTT. It yields the protein CASSVGGADQPQHF.

The chain carries TRBV4-2 and TRBJ1-1; D uncertain. With 0 bases removed from V and 1 base from J, the gap between germline ends came to 6 bases. Germline CDR1 LGHNA, CDR2 YNFKEQ. The CDR3 sequence is 14 residues long. For the CDR3, the DNA is TGTGCCAGCAGCCAAGAAGAAAGGAACACTGAAGCTTTCTTT. The encoded protein is CASSQEERNTEAFF.

This chain links TRBV5-1 with TRBJ2-3, with D unresolved. V was shortened by 3 bases and J by 0 bases, with 11 bases between the two germline ends. The CDR3 consists of 15 residues. From germline, CDR1 is SGHRS and CDR2 YFSETQ. CDR3 sequence reads: CASSSSPSSTDTQYF. Written as DNA, the CDR3 is TGCGCCAGCAGCTCGTCCCCGAGTAGCACAGATACGCAGTATTTT.

The chain combines TRBV18 with TRBJ2-5; 14 nucleotides match TRBD2. Trimming cost V 6 bases and J 2 bases; bases outside gene matches: 8. CDR1 is KGHSH and CDR2 is LQKENI in the germline V gene. This CDR3 has 17 residues. The CDR3 bases are TGTGCCAGCTCCCCCCGGACTAGCGGGGGGACTCAAGAGACCCAGTACTTC. It encodes CASSPRTSGGTQETQYF.

The genes are TRBV2 and TRBJ2-7; perhaps TRBD2 as D (6 bases). Germline loops: CDR1 SNHLY, CDR2 FYNNEI. The CDR3 has 15 residues. V lost 1 base and J 0 bases, leaving 10 bases between the germline ends. CDR3 nucleotide sequence: TGTGCCAGCAGTGAAGGTTCCGGGGGCTCCTACGAGCAGTACTTC. Translation: CASSEGSGGSYEQYF.

This chain links TRBV11-2 with TRBJ1-2; D is uncertain. V was cut by 5 bases and J by 4 bases, with 17 bases left in between. Per germline, CDR1 SGHAT and CDR2 FQNNGV. The CDR3 consists of 15 residues. The CDR3 DNA is TGTGCCAGCAGCCTACCGCGGGCGCCTATCTATGGCTACACCTTC. It translates to CASSLPRAPIYGYTF.

The V call is TRBV7-6, the J call TRBJ1-2; 7 bases line up with TRBD1. CDR3 length: 15 amino acids. In germline, CDR1 is SGHVS, CDR2 FNYEAQ. V shed 1 base and J 8 bases; nucleotides not matched to a gene: 10. In DNA, the CDR3 is TGTGCCAGCAGCTTAGAAGCGGGGGCAGGGGGGGGCTACACCTTC. This codes for CASSLEAGAGGGYTF.

The CDR3 here is CASSLAGPGANVLTF. The CDR3 nucleotides read TGTGCCAGCAGCTTAGCCGGCCCTGGGGCCAACGTCCTGACTTTC. The chain combines TRBV7-2 with TRBJ2-6; no clear D. The V gene lost 0 bases and the J gene lost 2 bases, with 5 bases spanning the gap. CDR1 SGHTA and CDR2 FQGNSA come from the germline V gene. The CDR3 is 15 residues long.

The J gene is TRBJ2-7, the V gene TRBV5-4; 8 positions match TRBD1. The CDR3 extends over 13 amino acids. CDR1 SGHNT and CDR2 YYREEE come from the germline V gene (reference sequence). V dropped 1 base and J dropped 4; count of bases not matched to a gene: 1. The CDR3 loop is CASSLRQGYEQYF. The CDR3 DNA is TGTGCCAGCAGCTTGAGACAGGGGTACGAGCAGTACTTC.

V and J are TRBV6-6 and TRBJ1-2; the D is unclear. Germline CDR1 is MNHNY and CDR2 is SVGAGI (reference sequence). Trimming removed 3 bases at V and 4 bases at J, with 12 bases between. CDR3 length: 14 residues. CDR3 loop: CASSYEGGSYGYTF. Written as DNA, the CDR3 is TGTGCCAGCAGTTATGAGGGCGGTAGCTATGGCTACACCTTC.

This chain joins TRBV7-7 and TRBJ2-1; D unresolved. The CDR3 has 13 amino acids. V was clipped by 1 base and J by 10 bases, with 11 bases between them. The V gene's germline CDR1 is SSHAT and CDR2 FNYEAQ (reference sequence). This CDR3 reads CASSLGGRNEQFF. CDR3 nucleotide sequence: TGTGCCAGCAGCTTAGGTGGTAGGAACGAGCAGTTCTTC. Together with reference TRBV7-7 and TRBJ2-1, the CDR3 gives the full variable domain: GAGVSQSPRYKVTKRGQDVTLRCDPISSHATLYWYQQALGQGPEFLTYFNYEAQPDKSGLPSDRFSAERPEGSISTLTIQRTEQRDSAMYRCASSLGGRNEQFFGPGTRLTVL.

CDR3 DNA: TGCGCCAGCAGCGGGACAGGGGCACACTCTGGAAACACCATATATTTT. Translation gives CASSGTGAHSGNTIYF. This rearrangement joins TRBV5-1 to TRBJ1-3, with 10 bases lining up with TRBD1. V lost 4 bases, J lost 0 bases, and 4 bases stayed unmatched. This CDR3 spans 16 amino acids. CDR1 SGHRS and CDR2 YFSETQ come from the germline V gene.

The DNA for the CDR3 is TGTGCCAGCAGCTTGGTCGGACGATCAACTGAAGCTTTCTTT. Its protein is CASSLVGRSTEAFF. The V gene is TRBV5-5, the J gene TRBJ1-1; D not certain. Germline CDR1 reads SGHKS; CDR2 reads YYEKEE (reference sequence). Between the trimmed V and J ends, which lost 0 bases and 5 bases, there was a span of 11 bases. The CDR3 is made up of 14 amino acids.

This CDR3 reads CASSPDRSTGNTIYF. CDR3 DNA sequence: TGCGCCAGCAGCCCTGACCGATCCACTGGAAACACCATATATTTT. The V and J genes are TRBV10-1 and TRBJ1-3; D is unclear. The V end lost 6 bases, the J end lost 2 bases, and 14 bases lay between the germline ends. This CDR3 comprises 15 residues. Germline V lookup: CDR1 WNHNN, CDR2 SYGVQD (reference sequence).

The rearrangement joins TRBV2 to TRBJ2-7, with 15 bases identical to TRBD2. Trimming at V came to 6 bases and at J to 2 bases, leaving 2 bases not matched to a gene. CDR3 size: 15 residues. In germline, CDR1 is SNHLY, CDR2 FYNNEI. Here the CDR3 reads CASRGLAGGTYEQYF. CDR3 DNA sequence: TGTGCCAGCAGGGGACTAGCGGGGGGTACCTACGAGCAGTACTTC.